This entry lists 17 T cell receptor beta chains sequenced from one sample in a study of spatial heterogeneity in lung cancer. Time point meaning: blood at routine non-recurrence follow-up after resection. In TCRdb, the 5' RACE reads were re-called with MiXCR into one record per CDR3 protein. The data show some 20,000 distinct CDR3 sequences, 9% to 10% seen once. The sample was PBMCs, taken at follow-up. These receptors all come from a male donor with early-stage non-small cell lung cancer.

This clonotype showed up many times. The CDR3 region is CASITTHGGQGGNIQYF. CDR3 coding DNA: TGTGCCAGCATCACAACACATGGGGGACAGGGGGGAAACATTCAGTACTTC. V and J are TRBV21-1 and TRBJ2-4; TRBD1, the table's D call, was not compared with the DNA. TRBV21-1 is a pseudogene segment. The CDR3 totals 17 residues.

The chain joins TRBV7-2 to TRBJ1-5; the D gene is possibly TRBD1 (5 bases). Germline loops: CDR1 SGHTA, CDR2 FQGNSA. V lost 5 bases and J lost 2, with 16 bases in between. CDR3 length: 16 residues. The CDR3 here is CASSRGVGEGNQPQHF. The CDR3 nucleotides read TGTGCCAGCAGCCGCGGTGTAGGGGAGGGCAATCAGCCCCAGCATTTT. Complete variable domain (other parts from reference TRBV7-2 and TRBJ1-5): GAGVSQSPSNKVTEKGKDVELRCDPISGHTALYWYRQSLGQGLEFLIYFQGNSAPDKSGLPSDRFSAERTGGSVSTLTIQRTQQEDSAVYLCASSRGVGEGNQPQHFGDGTRLSIL.

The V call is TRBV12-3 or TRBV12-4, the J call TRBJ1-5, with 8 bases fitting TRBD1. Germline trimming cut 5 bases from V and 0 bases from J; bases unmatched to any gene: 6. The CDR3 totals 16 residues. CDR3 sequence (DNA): TGTGCCAGCAGTCCGACAGGGGTCAATAGCAATCAGCCCCAGCATTTT. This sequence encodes CASSPTGVNSNQPQHF.

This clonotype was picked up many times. The CDR3, as DNA: TGTGCCAGCAGTCGGTCCGCTGGGGCCAACGTCCTGACTTTC. Protein: CASSRSAGANVLTF. The rearrangement joins TRBV6-4 to TRBJ2-6; D is unresolved. Between the trimmed V and J ends, which lost 5 bases and 2 bases, there was a span of 7 bases. This CDR3 has 14 residues. Germline CDR1 and CDR2: MRHNA and SNTAGT.

The CDR3 DNA reads TGTGCCACCAGTGAGACCGGTGAGCAGTTCTTC. Translation gives CATSETGEQFF. This chain connects TRBV24-1 to TRBJ2-1; no clear D gene. The CDR3 length is 11 residues. The V gene's germline CDR1 is KGHDR and CDR2 SFDVKD. The germline V and J ends were trimmed by 4 bases and 9 bases, with 6 bases remaining between them.

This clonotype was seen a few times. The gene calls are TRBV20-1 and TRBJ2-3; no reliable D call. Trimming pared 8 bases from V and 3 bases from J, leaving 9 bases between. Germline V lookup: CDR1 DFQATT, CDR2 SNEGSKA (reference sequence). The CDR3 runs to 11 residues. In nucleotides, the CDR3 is TGCAGTCCCCAGGTTACAGATACGCAGTATTTT. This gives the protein CSPQVTDTQYF.

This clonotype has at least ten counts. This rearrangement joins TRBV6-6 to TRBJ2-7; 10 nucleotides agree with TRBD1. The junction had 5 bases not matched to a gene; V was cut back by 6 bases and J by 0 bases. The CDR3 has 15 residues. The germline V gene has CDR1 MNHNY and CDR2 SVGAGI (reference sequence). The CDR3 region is CASSDRGQSSYEQYF. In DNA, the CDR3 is TGTGCCAGCAGCGACAGGGGGCAAAGCTCCTACGAGCAGTACTTC.

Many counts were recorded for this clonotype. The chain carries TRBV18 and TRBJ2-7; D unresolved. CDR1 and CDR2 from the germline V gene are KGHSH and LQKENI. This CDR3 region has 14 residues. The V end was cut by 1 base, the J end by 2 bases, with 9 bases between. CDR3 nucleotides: TGTGCCAGCTCACCACGGAACGGAGCCTACGAGCAGTACTTC. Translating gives CASSPRNGAYEQYF.

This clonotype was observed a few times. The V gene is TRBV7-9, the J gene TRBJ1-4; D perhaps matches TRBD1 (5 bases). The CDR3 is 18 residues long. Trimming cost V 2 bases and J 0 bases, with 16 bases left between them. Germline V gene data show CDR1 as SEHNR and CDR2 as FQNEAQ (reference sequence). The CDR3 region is CASSLTPGGSSTNEKLFF. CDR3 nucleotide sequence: TGTGCCAGCAGCTTAACGCCGGGGGGGTCCTCAACTAATGAAAAACTGTTTTTT.

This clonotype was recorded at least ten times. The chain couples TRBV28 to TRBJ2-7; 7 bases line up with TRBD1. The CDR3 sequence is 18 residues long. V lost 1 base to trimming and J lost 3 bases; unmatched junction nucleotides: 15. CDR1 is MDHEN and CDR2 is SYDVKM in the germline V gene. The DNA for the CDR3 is TGTGCCAGCAGTTTATCGCCCATCATGACAGGGTTAGACTACGAGCAGTACTTC. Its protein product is CASSLSPIMTGLDYEQYF.

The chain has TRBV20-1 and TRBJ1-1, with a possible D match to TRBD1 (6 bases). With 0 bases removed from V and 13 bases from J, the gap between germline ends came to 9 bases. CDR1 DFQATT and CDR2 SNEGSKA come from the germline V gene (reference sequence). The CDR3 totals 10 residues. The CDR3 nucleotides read TGCAGTGCTAGAGAGGGAGGGGGTTTCTTT. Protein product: CSAREGGGFF.

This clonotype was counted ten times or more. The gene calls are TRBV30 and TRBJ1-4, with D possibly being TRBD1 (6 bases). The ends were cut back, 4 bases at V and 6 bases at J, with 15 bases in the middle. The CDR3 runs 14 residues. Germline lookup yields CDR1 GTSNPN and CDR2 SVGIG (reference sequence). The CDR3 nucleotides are TGTGCCTGGAACCCCTTGGGGGCGGATGAAAAACTGTTTTTT. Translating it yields CAWNPLGADEKLFF.

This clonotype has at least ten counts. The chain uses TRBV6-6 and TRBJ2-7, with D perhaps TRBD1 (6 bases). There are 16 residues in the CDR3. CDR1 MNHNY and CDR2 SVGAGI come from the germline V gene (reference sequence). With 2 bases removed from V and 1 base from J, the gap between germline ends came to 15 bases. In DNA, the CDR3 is TGTGCCAGCAGTTACAGAAACCGGGACACTTCCTACGAGCAGTACTTC. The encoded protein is CASSYRNRDTSYEQYF.

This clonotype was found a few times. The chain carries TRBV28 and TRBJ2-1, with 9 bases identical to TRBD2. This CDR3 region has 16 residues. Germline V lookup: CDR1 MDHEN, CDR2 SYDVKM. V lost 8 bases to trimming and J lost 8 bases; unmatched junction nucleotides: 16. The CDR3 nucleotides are TGTGCCAGCGTTCCGGGGCGCATTAGCGGGAGCCATGAGCAGTTCTTC. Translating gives CASVPGRISGSHEQFF.

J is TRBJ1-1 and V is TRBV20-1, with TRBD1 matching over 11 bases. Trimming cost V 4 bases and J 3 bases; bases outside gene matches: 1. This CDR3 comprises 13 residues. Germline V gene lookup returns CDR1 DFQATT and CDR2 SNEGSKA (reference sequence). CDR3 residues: CSAKGQGDTEAFF. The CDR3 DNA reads TGCAGTGCTAAGGGACAGGGGGACACTGAAGCTTTCTTT.

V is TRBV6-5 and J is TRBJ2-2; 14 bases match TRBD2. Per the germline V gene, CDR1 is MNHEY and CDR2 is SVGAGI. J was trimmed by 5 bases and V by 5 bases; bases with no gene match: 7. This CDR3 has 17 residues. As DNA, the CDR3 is TGTGCCAGCAGTCGGGGACTAGCGGGAGTCAGGACCGGGGAGCTGTTTTTT. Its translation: CASSRGLAGVRTGELFF.

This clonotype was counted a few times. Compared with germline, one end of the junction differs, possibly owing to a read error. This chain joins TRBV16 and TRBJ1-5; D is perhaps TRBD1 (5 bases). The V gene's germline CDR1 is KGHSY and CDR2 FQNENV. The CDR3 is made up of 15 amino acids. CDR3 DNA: TGTGCCAGCAGACAATCGGGCCAGGGCGATCAGCCCCAGCATTTT. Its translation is CASRQSGQGDQPQHF.